The T cell receptor (beta chain) described here comes from a study of blood T cell repertoires in COVID-19. In the study overall: T cells, B-cell-depleted T cells, or PBMCs supplied cDNA or gDNA.

In the authors' methods: Reference gene primers were amplified, and this amplification served to estimate nucleated cell counts. Clones were read by immunoSEQ multiplex PCR, and TCRdb kept only the in-frame ones, dropping some. The D gene and trimming were derived from the DNA, and the V and J assignments and clone size from that table. This table holds about 120,000 clones, about 83% found once. The CDR3 has 14 amino acids. The germline V gene encodes CDR1 SGHAT and CDR2 FQNNGV. V was pared by 2 bases and J by 3 bases, with 10 bases between. This TCR was sampled from a man aged 55-75 years with acute or convalescent COVID-19. The rearrangement joins TRBV11-2 to TRBJ1-2; weak D call: TRBD1 (6 bases). Sequencing was done on a sample of peripheral blood. CDR3 amino acids: CASSLSPGDYGYTF. The CDR3 region has the DNA TGTGCCAGCAGCTTATCACCAGGGGACTATGGCTACACCTTC.